This passage covers 8 T cell receptor beta chains from one sample sequenced in a study of graft-versus-host responses after intestinal transplantation. Profiled with immunoSEQ multiplex PCR; TCRdb holds only in-frame clones, not every one. This table holds roughly 100,000 clones, under 95% found once. Antigen specificity for these receptors is unknown. The material sequenced was unstimulated CD8+ T cells sorted from spleen or lymph node cells, taken before intestinal transplant. The receptor source for this set is a human donor who received an intestinal transplant.

This sequence joins TRBV13 and TRBJ2-2; D may be TRBD1 (5 bases). This CDR3 contains 14 residues. The germline gives CDR1 PRHDT, CDR2 FYEKMQ (reference sequence). The V end was cut by 4 bases, the J end by 6 bases, with 12 bases between. The DNA of the CDR3 is TGTGCCAGCAGCTCTGACAGTTCTTCCGGGGAGCTGTTTTTT. It translates to CASSSDSSSGELFF.

J is TRBJ1-5 and V is TRBV6-1, with D unclear. Germline CDR1 is MNHNS and CDR2 is SASEGT. The V end lost 6 bases, the J end lost 7 bases, and 13 bases lay between the germline ends. The CDR3 runs to 13 residues. CDR3 in amino acids: CASRSPGEQPQHF. The CDR3 DNA reads as TGTGCCAGCAGGAGTCCCGGCGAACAGCCCCAGCATTTT.

The chain couples TRBV7-6 to TRBJ2-1; 9 positions match TRBD2. V was clipped by 4 bases and J by 7 bases; unmatched bases: 5. Germline CDR1 reads SGHVS; CDR2 reads FNYEAQ. This CDR3 spans 14 amino acids. The CDR3: CASSWTSAQNEQFF. CDR3 sequence (DNA): TGTGCCAGCAGCTGGACTAGCGCCCAGAATGAGCAGTTCTTC.

The J gene is TRBJ2-5, the V gene TRBV5-1; 11 bases line up with TRBD1. CDR1 is SGHRS, CDR2 YFSETQ, per germline. Trimming took 3 bases from V and 3 from J; bases not matched to a gene: 1. This CDR3 has 14 amino acids. CDR3 region: CASSSGQGEETQYF. The CDR3 DNA is TGCGCCAGCAGCTCGGGACAGGGGGAAGAGACCCAGTACTTC.

The genes are TRBV19 and TRBJ2-1, with 7 bases that match TRBD2. The CDR3 sequence is 15 residues long. Per germline, CDR1 LNHDA and CDR2 SQIVND (reference sequence). The V segment lost 7 bases and the J segment 7 bases; nucleotides outside the gene matches: 13. The CDR3 bases are TGTGCCAGTACAGAGGTGGGGGGAGGGGAGAATGAGCAGTTCTTC. Its translation is CASTEVGGGENEQFF.

This sequence joins TRBV19 and TRBJ2-2; D is perhaps TRBD1 (6 bases). V lost 7 bases to trimming and J lost 2 bases, with 17 bases between them. The CDR3 sequence is 16 residues long. CDR1 is LNHDA and CDR2 is SQIVND in the germline V gene (reference sequence). CDR3 protein: CASNLGGLGNTGELFF. CDR3 DNA: TGTGCCAGTAATTTAGGGGGTTTGGGAAACACCGGGGAGCTGTTTTTT.

The V gene is TRBV9, the J gene TRBJ2-1; 7 bases are shared with TRBD1. The length of the CDR3 is 16 residues. The germline V gene has CDR1 SGDLS and CDR2 YYNGEE. V was clipped by 0 bases and J by 5 bases; unmatched bases: 8. CDR3 residues: CASSVGGQGVNNEQFF. CDR3 nucleotide sequence: TGTGCCAGCAGCGTAGGGGGGCAGGGGGTTAACAATGAGCAGTTCTTC.

The chain employs TRBV18 and TRBJ1-5; D may be TRBD1 (5 bases). The CDR3 covers 17 residues. In germline, CDR1 is KGHSH, CDR2 LQKENI. With 8 bases removed from V and 2 bases from J, the gap between germline ends came to 22 bases. CDR3 in amino acids: CASQDTSAGGGNQPQHF. For the CDR3, the DNA is TGTGCCAGCCAGGACACGTCCGCGGGGGGTGGCAATCAGCCCCAGCATTTT.